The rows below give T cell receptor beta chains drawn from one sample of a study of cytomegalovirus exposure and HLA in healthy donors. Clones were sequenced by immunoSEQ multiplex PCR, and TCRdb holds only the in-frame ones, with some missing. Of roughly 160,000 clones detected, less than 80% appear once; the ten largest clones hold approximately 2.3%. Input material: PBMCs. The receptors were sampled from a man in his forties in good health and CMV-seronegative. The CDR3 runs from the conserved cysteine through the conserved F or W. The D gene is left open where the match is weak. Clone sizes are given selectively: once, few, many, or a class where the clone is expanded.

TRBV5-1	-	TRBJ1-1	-	CASSRDRFNTEAFF
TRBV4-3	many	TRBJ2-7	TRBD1	CASSLGQGRYEQYF
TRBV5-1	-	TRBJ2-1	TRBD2	CASSEGLAESRSYNEQFF
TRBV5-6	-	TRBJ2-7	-	CASSYGGGQGLGEQYF
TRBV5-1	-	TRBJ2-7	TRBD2	CASSGGLAGGEQYF
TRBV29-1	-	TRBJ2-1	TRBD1	CSVLRGDRASNEQFF
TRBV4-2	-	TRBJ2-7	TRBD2	CASSQALAGVYEQYF
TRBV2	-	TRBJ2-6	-	CASSEAVLGGANGLTF
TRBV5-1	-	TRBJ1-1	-	CASSFSPNTEAFF
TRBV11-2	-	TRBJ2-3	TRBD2	CASSLTTSGSKDTQYF
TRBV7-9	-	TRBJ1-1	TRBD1	CASSLLTGANTEAFF
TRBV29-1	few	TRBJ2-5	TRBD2	CSARGGSGRAAVETQYF
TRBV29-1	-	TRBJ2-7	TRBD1	CSVEVTGTGGYEQYF
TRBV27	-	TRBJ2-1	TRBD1	CASSPRQGTYNEQFF
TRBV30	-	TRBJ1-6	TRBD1	CAWSGQGGSPLHF
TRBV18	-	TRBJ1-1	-	CASSPQPGNTEAFF
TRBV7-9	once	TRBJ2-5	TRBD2	CASSPSGRASEETQYF
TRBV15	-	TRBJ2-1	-	CATSRDQGSYNEQFF
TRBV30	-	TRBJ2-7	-	CAWSTDYDYEQYF
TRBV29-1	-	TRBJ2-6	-	CSVRQPGANGLTF
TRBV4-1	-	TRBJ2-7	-	CASSRTEGLDEQYF
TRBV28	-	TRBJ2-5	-	CASSRGAEMETQYF
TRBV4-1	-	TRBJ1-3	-	CASSQGRGGGNTIYF
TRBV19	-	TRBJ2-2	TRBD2	CASNLLAGGLGGELFF
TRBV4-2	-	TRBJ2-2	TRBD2	CASSQGPVAGVVGELFF
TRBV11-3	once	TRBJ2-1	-	CASSLGGSYNEQFF
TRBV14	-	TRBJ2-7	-	CASSRTFYEQYF
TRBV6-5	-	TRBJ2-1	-	CASSSPLSEQFF
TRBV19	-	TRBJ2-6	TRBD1	CASSIVGQGTLTTGANGLTF
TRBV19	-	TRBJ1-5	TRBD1	CASSKDRGPGNQPQHF
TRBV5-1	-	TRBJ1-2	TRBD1	CASSMTGGAGGYTF
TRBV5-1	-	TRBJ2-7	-	CASSLTSSPYEQYF
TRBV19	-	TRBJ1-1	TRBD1	CASTLGQGWYSDTEAFF